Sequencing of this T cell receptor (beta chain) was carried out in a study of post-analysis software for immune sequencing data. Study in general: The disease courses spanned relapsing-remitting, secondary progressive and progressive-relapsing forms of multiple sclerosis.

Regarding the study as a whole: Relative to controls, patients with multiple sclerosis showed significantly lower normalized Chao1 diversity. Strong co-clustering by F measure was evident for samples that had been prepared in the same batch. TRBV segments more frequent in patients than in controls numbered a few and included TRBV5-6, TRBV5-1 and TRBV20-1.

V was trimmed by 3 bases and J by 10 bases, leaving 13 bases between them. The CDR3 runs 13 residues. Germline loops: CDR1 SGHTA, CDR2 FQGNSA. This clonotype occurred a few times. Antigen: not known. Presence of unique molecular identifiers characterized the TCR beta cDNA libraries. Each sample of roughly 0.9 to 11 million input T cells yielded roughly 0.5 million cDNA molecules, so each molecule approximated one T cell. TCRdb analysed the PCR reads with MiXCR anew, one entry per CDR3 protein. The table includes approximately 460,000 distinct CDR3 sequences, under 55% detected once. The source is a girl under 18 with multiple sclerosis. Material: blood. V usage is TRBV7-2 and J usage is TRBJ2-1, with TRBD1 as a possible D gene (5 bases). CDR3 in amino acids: CASSLFREGEQFF. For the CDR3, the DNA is TGTGCCAGCAGCTTGTTCAGGGAAGGAGAGCAGTTCTTC.